The rows below give T cell receptor beta chains drawn from one sample of a study of shared clonotypes between healthy human individuals. Sequencing used immunoSEQ multiplex PCR; TCRdb keeps in-frame clones, though not all of them. The table lists more than 150,000 clones, approximately 61% of them singletons. Sequenced input: memory CD4+ T cells sorted from blood. Receptors originate from a man under 40 in good health. The CDR3 runs from the conserved cysteine through the conserved F or W. The D gene is left open where the match is weak. The size entry is marked missing in some rows and otherwise reads once, few, many or a size class.

CDR3 DNA: TGTGCCAGCAGCTACCGACTTCCGGTGACTGAAGCTTTCTTT; CDR3 protein: CASSYRLPVTEAFF; clone size: few; J gene: TRBJ1-1; D gene: -; V gene: TRBV5-4
CDR3 DNA: TGTGCCAGCAGCCCCACCCGGGGAGCGGGAGGGCCGGAGGGAGAGACCCAGTACTTC; CDR3 protein: CASSPTRGAGGPEGETQYF; clone size: few; J gene: TRBJ2-5; D gene: TRBD2; V gene: TRBV13
CDR3 DNA: TGTGCCAGCAGCCGAGCGGGAGTTAATGAGCAGTTCTTC; CDR3 protein: CASSRAGVNEQFF; clone size: many; J gene: TRBJ2-1; D gene: TRBD2; V gene: TRBV11-3
CDR3 DNA: TGCGCCAGCAGCTTCCACAATGAGCAGTTCTTC; CDR3 protein: CASSFHNEQFF; clone size: -; J gene: TRBJ2-1; D gene: -; V gene: TRBV5-1
CDR3 DNA: TGTGCCAGCAGGCGCCGGAGTAGCGGGAGATTGTACGAGCAGTACTTC; CDR3 protein: CASRRRSSGRLYEQYF; clone size: -; J gene: TRBJ2-7; D gene: TRBD2; V gene: TRBV28
CDR3 DNA: TGTGCCTGGAGTGTACCAGGAAGTGAAGCTTTCTTT; CDR3 protein: CAWSVPGSEAFF; clone size: -; J gene: TRBJ1-1; D gene: -; V gene: TRBV30
CDR3 DNA: TGTGCCAGCAGCTTAGACGGGACTAGCGGGTGGGAAGAGCAGTTCTTC; CDR3 protein: CASSLDGTSGWEEQFF; clone size: once; J gene: TRBJ2-1; D gene: TRBD2; V gene: TRBV7-9
CDR3 DNA: TGTGCCAGTAAGGACAGGGGGCCCTCTGGGGCCAACGTCCTGACTTTC; CDR3 protein: CASKDRGPSGANVLTF; clone size: -; J gene: TRBJ2-6; D gene: TRBD1; V gene: TRBV19
CDR3 DNA: TGCGCCAGCAGGCTTAATTTCGAGGGCAGGGGAAATCAGCCCCAGCATTTT; CDR3 protein: CASRLNFEGRGNQPQHF; clone size: -; J gene: TRBJ1-5; D gene: -; V gene: TRBV23-1
CDR3 DNA: TGTGCCAGCACCTCCACACAGGGAATAAGTGGCTACACCTTC; CDR3 protein: CASTSTQGISGYTF; clone size: -; J gene: TRBJ1-2; D gene: -; V gene: TRBV28
CDR3 DNA: TGTGCCAGCACCCCCCGGGGCCGCAATGGGCAGTTCTTC; CDR3 protein: CASTPRGRNGQFF; clone size: once; J gene: TRBJ2-1; D gene: -; V gene: TRBV5-8
CDR3 DNA: TGTGCCAGCAGAGGCGCGGGGAGGACACCCTACGAGCAGTACTTC; CDR3 protein: CASRGAGRTPYEQYF; clone size: -; J gene: TRBJ2-7; D gene: -; V gene: TRBV6-5
CDR3 DNA: TGTGCCAGCTCACCACTGGCTCCTGAGCAGTACTTC; CDR3 protein: CASSPLAPEQYF; clone size: -; J gene: TRBJ2-7; D gene: -; V gene: TRBV18